This T cell receptor beta chain is from a study of blood T cell repertoires in COVID-19. Authors' analysis steps: Reference gene primer amplification yielded estimated nucleated cell counts. Profiling relied on immunoSEQ multiplex PCR, and the TCRdb table lists in-frame clones only, not all of them. V and J calls and clone size are as listed in that table; D and trimming were resolved from the DNA. Here the sample spans 150,000 to 200,000 clones, almost 80% being singletons. The CDR3 length is 13 residues. V shed 5 bases and J 0 bases; nucleotides not matched to a gene: 1. Germline V gene data show CDR1 as GTSNPN and CDR2 as SVGIG (reference sequence).

The chain carries TRBV30 and TRBJ2-7, with 10 bases lining up with TRBD2. The source of this sequence is an older woman with acute or convalescent COVID-19. Source material: peripheral blood. The CDR3 DNA reads as TGTGCCTGGTCTAGCGGGAGCTCCTACGAGCAGTACTTC. As protein: CAWSSGSSYEQYF.